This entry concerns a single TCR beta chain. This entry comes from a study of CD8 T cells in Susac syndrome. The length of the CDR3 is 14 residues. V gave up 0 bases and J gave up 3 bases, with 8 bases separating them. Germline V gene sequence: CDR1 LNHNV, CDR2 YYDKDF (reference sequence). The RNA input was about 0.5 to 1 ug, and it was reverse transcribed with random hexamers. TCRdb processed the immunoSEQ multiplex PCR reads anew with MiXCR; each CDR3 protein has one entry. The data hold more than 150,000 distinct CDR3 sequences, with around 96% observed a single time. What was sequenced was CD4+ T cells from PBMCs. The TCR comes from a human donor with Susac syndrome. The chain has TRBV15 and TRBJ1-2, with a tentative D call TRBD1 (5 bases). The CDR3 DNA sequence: TGTGCCACCAGCAGAGAGAGGGGCGACTATGGCTACACCTTC. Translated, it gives CATSRERGDYGYTF.